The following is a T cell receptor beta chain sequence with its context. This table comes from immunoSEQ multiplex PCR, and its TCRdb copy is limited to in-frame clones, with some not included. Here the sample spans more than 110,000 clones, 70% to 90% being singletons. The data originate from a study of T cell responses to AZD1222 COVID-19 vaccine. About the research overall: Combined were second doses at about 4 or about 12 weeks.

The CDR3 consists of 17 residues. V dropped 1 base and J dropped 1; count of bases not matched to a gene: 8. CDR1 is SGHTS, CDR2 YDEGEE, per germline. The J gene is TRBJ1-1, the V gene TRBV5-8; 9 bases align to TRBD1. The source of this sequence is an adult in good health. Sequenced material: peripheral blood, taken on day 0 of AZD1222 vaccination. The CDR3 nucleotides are TGTGCCAGCAGCTTGCGCGGACAGGGGATATCGAACACTGAAGCTTTCTTT. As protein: CASSLRGQGISNTEAFF.